The 7 T cell receptor beta chains listed next were all sequenced from one sample in a study of Graves' ophthalmopathy and Graves' hyperthyroidism. From RNA, the CDR3 regions of TCR beta chains were amplified and sequenced. First-round RT-PCR employed HTBI primers, with a second-round multiplex PCR after it. TCRdb recomputed calls from the multiplex PCR reads with MiXCR, one row per CDR3 protein. The sample has around 170,000 distinct CDR3 sequences; approximately 40% are singletons. Source material: peripheral blood. The receptor source for this set is a middle-aged woman with Graves' ophthalmopathy.

The chain combines TRBV2 with TRBJ2-2, with 7 bases aligning to TRBD2. With V trimmed by 6 bases and J by 4 bases, 11 bases remained unmatched. CDR1 and CDR2 from the germline V gene are SNHLY and FYNNEI. This CDR3 region has 16 residues. For the CDR3, the DNA is TGTGCCAGCAGCGCTAGCGGACTTCGCGGCACCGGGGAGCTGTTTTTT. Residues: CASSASGLRGTGELFF.

This clonotype was detected ten times or more. The chain employs TRBV30 and TRBJ2-2, with TRBD2 matching 15 bases. Germline CDR1 reads GTSNPN; CDR2 reads SVGIG (reference sequence). V trimming: 2 bases; J trimming: 7 bases; junction bases outside the gene matches: 14. The CDR3 is 19 residues long. DNA for the CDR3: TGTGCCTGGAGTCCCCCAGGACTAGCGGGAGGGCCGTGGATCGGGGAGCTGTTTTTT. It yields the protein CAWSPPGLAGGPWIGELFF.

In its sample, this clonotype was seen many times. The gene calls are TRBV15 and TRBJ1-5; no clear D gene. V was pared by 8 bases and J by 7 bases, with 15 bases between. The CDR3 is made up of 13 amino acids. Germline loops: CDR1 LNHNV, CDR2 YYDKDF (reference sequence). The CDR3 region is CATAGGQQQPQHF. DNA of the CDR3: TGTGCCACCGCGGGAGGTCAACAGCAGCCCCAGCATTTT.

The V call is TRBV12-3 or TRBV12-4, the J call TRBJ1-2, with 7 bases matching TRBD1. CDR3 length: 14 amino acids. Trimming removed 4 bases from V and 3 bases from J; junction bases left unmatched: 5. CDR3 bases: TGTGCCAGCAGTTCTGGACAGGTGGACTATGGCTACACCTTC. Translating gives CASSSGQVDYGYTF.

Many counts were recorded for this clonotype. The rearrangement joins TRBV19 to TRBJ2-7, with D possibly TRBD1 on 6 matching bases. Trimming removed 5 bases at V and 7 bases at J, with 18 bases between. The CDR3 contains 14 residues. Per the germline V gene, CDR1 is LNHDA and CDR2 is SQIVND (reference sequence). The CDR3 spells CASSPAAGVWEQYF. CDR3 bases: TGTGCCAGTAGTCCTGCCGCAGGGGTTTGGGAGCAGTACTTC.

This chain connects TRBV12-3 or TRBV12-4 to TRBJ2-4, with 7 bases identical to TRBD1. The CDR3 runs to 14 residues. With 3 bases clipped from V and 1 base from J, the junction kept 0 bases outside the gene matches. CDR3: CASSLDRAKNIQYF. The CDR3 DNA reads as TGTGCCAGCAGTTTGGACAGGGCCAAAAACATTCAGTACTTC.

This clonotype has a count of ten or more. The genes are TRBV6-5 and TRBJ1-1; no reliable D call. The CDR3 is 15 residues long. CDR1 and CDR2 from the germline V gene are MNHEY and SVGAGI. V was trimmed by 7 bases and J by 3 bases, leaving 18 bases between them. The CDR3 is CASTIPEVADTEAFF. CDR3 sequence (DNA): TGTGCCAGCACCATCCCCGAGGTTGCGGACACTGAAGCTTTCTTT.